This entry features one TCR beta chain sequence. The data stem from a study of OX40 agonist ivuxolimab in advanced cancers. For the study at large: Every 2 weeks, patients got intravenous ivuxolimab at one of six dose levels (0.01-10 mg/kg).

Profiled with immunoSEQ multiplex PCR; TCRdb holds only in-frame clones, not every one. The sample shows tens of thousands of clones, about nine tenths of them seen only once. Looked up from germline, CDR1 is LNHNV and CDR2 is YYDKDF (reference sequence). V was shortened by 2 bases and J by 6 bases, with 16 bases between the two germline ends. The CDR3 covers 16 residues. This material consisted of CD4+ or CD8+ T cells sorted from blood, taken in a trial of the OX40 agonist ivuxolimab. This TCR derives from an adult with an advanced solid tumor such as melanoma, head and neck, liver or kidney cancer. The chain recombines TRBV15 with TRBJ2-2; no firm D call. The CDR3 coding sequence is TGTGCCACCAGCAGACGGCAAAGGGTTGAGGCCGGGGAGCTGTTTTTT. The encoded protein is CATSRRQRVEAGELFF.